These T cell receptor beta chains were read from a single sample in a study of shared clonotypes between healthy human individuals. Some clones are missing from TCRdb's copy, which holds only in-frame ones; the method was immunoSEQ multiplex PCR. This sample has about 2.1 million clones; just over 90% occur once, and the top ten carry 1.5% to 2%. Sequences were obtained from naive CD8+ T cells from PBMCs. The receptors stem from a man aged 18 to 29 in good health. Some clones in this sample may be carry-over from other donors' samples. The CDR3 runs from the conserved cysteine through the conserved F or W. Fields, in order: clone size, D gene, J gene, V gene, CDR3 protein, CDR3 DNA. A D gene is named only where the DNA matches it firmly. Clone size is given for some rows only: seen once, a few or many times, or a class if the clone is expanded.

size: .
D: .
J: TRBJ2-7
V: TRBV2
CDR3: CARRAVGSSHEQYF
DNA: TGTGCCAGGCGGGCTGTAGGCTCAAGCCACGAGCAGTACTTC

size: .
D: .
J: TRBJ2-1
V: TRBV28
CDR3: CASTTWREANYNEQFF
DNA: TGTGCCAGCACTACTTGGAGGGAGGCCAATTACAATGAGCAGTTCTTC

size: .
D: TRBD1
J: TRBJ2-7
V: TRBV29-1
CDR3: CSVEGQGVRDEQYF
DNA: TGCAGCGTTGAAGGGCAGGGGGTAAGGGACGAGCAGTACTTC

size: .
D: TRBD1
J: TRBJ1-1
V: TRBV19
CDR3: CASVPRDRDVLEAFF
DNA: TGTGCCAGCGTCCCCCGGGACAGGGATGTTCTAGAAGCTTTCTTT

size: once
D: TRBD1
J: TRBJ2-1
V: TRBV27
CDR3: CASSLSPGGTEQFF
DNA: TGTGCCAGCAGTTTATCCCCAGGGGGCACTGAGCAGTTCTTC

size: .
D: TRBD1
J: TRBJ2-7
V: TRBV28
CDR3: CASSLVSGQGFEQYF
DNA: TGTGCCAGCAGTCTAGTCTCGGGACAGGGGTTCGAGCAGTACTTC

size: once
D: .
J: TRBJ2-3
V: TRBV9
CDR3: CASSVAVADTQYF
DNA: TGTGCCAGCAGCGTAGCGGTAGCAGATACGCAGTATTTT

size: .
D: .
J: TRBJ2-2
V: TRBV18
CDR3: CASSPMGTLPLANTGELFF
DNA: TGTGCCAGCTCACCGATGGGGACCTTACCTCTCGCGAACACCGGGGAGCTGTTTTTT

size: .
D: .
J: TRBJ1-2
V: TRBV28
CDR3: CATSPNKKIAGYTF
DNA: TGTGCCACCAGCCCCAACAAGAAGATCGCTGGCTACACCTTC

size: .
D: TRBD1
J: TRBJ2-7
V: TRBV9
CDR3: CASSVRDRQDEQYF
DNA: TGTGCCAGCAGCGTAAGGGACAGGCAAGACGAGCAGTACTTC

size: .
D: .
J: TRBJ2-2
V: TRBV7-9
CDR3: CASSITTGFPTGELFF
DNA: TGTGCCAGCAGCATTACCACAGGGTTCCCCACCGGGGAGCTGTTTTTT

size: .
D: .
J: TRBJ1-2
V: TRBV19
CDR3: CASSVRGGIDGYTF
DNA: TGTGCCAGTAGTGTCCGTGGGGGGATCGATGGCTACACCTTC

size: once
D: .
J: TRBJ1-1
V: TRBV19
CDR3: CASSIRGTETFF
DNA: TGTGCCAGTAGTATCCGGGGGACTGAAACTTTCTTT

size: .
D: TRBD1
J: TRBJ2-5
V: TRBV5-5
CDR3: CASSEHGTAVQETQYF
DNA: TGTGCCAGCAGCGAACACGGGACAGCGGTACAAGAGACCCAGTACTTC

size: .
D: TRBD1
J: TRBJ2-2
V: TRBV7-2
CDR3: CASSSRDRESSGELFF
DNA: TGTGCCAGCAGCTCCCGGGACAGGGAAAGTTCCGGGGAGCTGTTTTTT

size: .
D: TRBD1
J: TRBJ2-3
V: TRBV13
CDR3: CASSATPGQGARNTQYF
DNA: TGTGCCAGCAGCGCGACCCCGGGACAGGGGGCGCGAAATACGCAGTATTTT

size: .
D: TRBD2
J: TRBJ2-1
V: TRBV10-3
CDR3: CAISETSAVISYNEQFF
DNA: TGTGCCATCAGTGAAACTAGCGCGGTAATCTCCTACAATGAGCAGTTCTTC

size: .
D: .
J: TRBJ2-2
V: TRBV6-5
CDR3: CASSYSIEGGGELFF
DNA: TGTGCCAGCAGTTACTCGATTGAGGGGGGCGGGGAGCTGTTTTTT

size: .
D: .
J: TRBJ1-4
V: TRBV30
CDR3: CAWTGTSNEKLFF
DNA: TGTGCCTGGACCGGGACCAGTAATGAAAAACTGTTTTTT

size: .
D: TRBD2
J: TRBJ2-7
V: TRBV6-1
CDR3: CASSERGGSSYEQYF
DNA: TGTGCCAGCAGTGAACGGGGCGGGAGTTCCTACGAGCAGTACTTC

size: .
D: .
J: TRBJ1-1
V: TRBV5-1
CDR3: CASSLGTAQAFF
DNA: TGCGCCAGCAGCTTGGGGACCGCACAAGCTTTCTTT

size: .
D: .
J: TRBJ1-1
V: TRBV18
CDR3: CASSPVPGRDTEAFF
DNA: TGTGCCAGCTCACCCGTCCCGGGACGGGACACTGAAGCTTTCTTT

size: .
D: TRBD2
J: TRBJ2-1
V: TRBV7-9
CDR3: CASSSTSGRNEQFF
DNA: TGTGCCAGCAGTTCGACTAGCGGGAGGAATGAGCAGTTCTTC

size: .
D: TRBD2
J: TRBJ2-5
V: TRBV6-5
CDR3: CASRKAGGMEETQYF
DNA: TGTGCCAGCAGGAAAGCGGGAGGTATGGAAGAGACCCAGTACTTC

size: once
D: .
J: TRBJ2-5
V: TRBV28
CDR3: CASKRILRKETQYF
DNA: TGTGCCAGCAAACGGATTCTCCGTAAAGAGACCCAGTACTTC

size: .
D: .
J: TRBJ2-1
V: TRBV6-5
CDR3: CASRLSTSFGEQFF
DNA: TGTGCCAGCAGACTATCGACTAGTTTCGGAGAGCAGTTCTTC

size: .
D: .
J: TRBJ2-7
V: TRBV28
CDR3: CASSSPLEVFAYEQYF
DNA: TGTGCCAGCAGCAGCCCGCTAGAGGTATTTGCCTACGAGCAGTACTTC

size: .
D: .
J: TRBJ1-3
V: TRBV7-9
CDR3: CASSSLGISGNTIYF
DNA: TGTGCCAGCAGTTCTCTCGGGATCTCTGGAAACACCATATATTTT

size: .
D: TRBD1
J: TRBJ1-5
V: TRBV27
CDR3: CASSPLGRQGSYSNQPQHF
DNA: TGTGCCAGCAGTCCACTCGGCCGACAGGGCTCATATAGCAATCAGCCCCAGCATTTT

size: few
D: .
J: TRBJ1-4
V: TRBV29-1
CDR3: CSVLTATNEKLFF
DNA: TGCAGCGTTTTGACAGCAACTAATGAAAAACTGTTTTTT

size: .
D: .
J: TRBJ2-3
V: TRBV10-1
CDR3: CASSDHLQLPDTQYF
DNA: TGCGCCAGCAGTGATCATTTGCAGTTGCCAGATACGCAGTATTTT

size: once
D: .
J: TRBJ2-7
V: TRBV9
CDR3: CASSPGGTLYEQYF
DNA: TGTGCCAGCAGCCCAGGCGGGACACTCTACGAGCAGTACTTC

size: .
D: .
J: TRBJ1-5
V: TRBV7-2
CDR3: CASSLDVLYGGGNQPQHF
DNA: TGTGCCAGCAGCTTAGACGTCTTATATGGGGGTGGCAATCAGCCCCAGCATTTT

size: .
D: TRBD2
J: TRBJ2-7
V: TRBV4-3
CDR3: CASSPRLAGAFQYF
DNA: TGCGCCAGCAGCCCTCGACTAGCGGGGGCATTTCAGTACTTC

size: .
D: TRBD1
J: TRBJ2-7
V: TRBV7-6
CDR3: CASSFGQGPTYEQYF
DNA: TGTGCCAGCAGCTTTGGACAGGGGCCCACCTACGAGCAGTACTTC

size: .
D: .
J: TRBJ1-4
V: TRBV6-1
CDR3: CASSVPGLGVKLFF
DNA: TGTGCCAGCAGTGTGCCGGGGCTAGGGGTAAAACTGTTTTTT

size: .
D: TRBD1
J: TRBJ1-1
V: TRBV28
CDR3: CASRYRGRTEAFF
DNA: TGTGCCAGCAGGTACAGGGGAAGAACTGAAGCTTTCTTT

size: .
D: TRBD2
J: TRBJ2-5
V: TRBV11-2
CDR3: CASSPPGTSGKVETQYF
DNA: TGTGCCAGCAGCCCCCCCGGGACTAGCGGGAAGGTAGAGACCCAGTACTTC

size: once
D: TRBD2
J: TRBJ2-3
V: TRBV2
CDR3: CASSEEAGYDTQYF
DNA: TGTGCCAGCAGTGAAGAAGCGGGATATGATACGCAGTATTTT

size: .
D: .
J: TRBJ2-1
V: TRBV14
CDR3: CASSLGLYNEQFF
DNA: TGTGCCAGCAGCTTGGGCCTTTACAATGAGCAGTTCTTC

size: .
D: TRBD2
J: TRBJ2-7
V: TRBV28
CDR3: CASRVREVPYEQYF
DNA: TGTGCCAGCAGGGTACGGGAGGTCCCCTACGAGCAGTACTTC

size: .
D: TRBD1
J: TRBJ2-1
V: TRBV7-3
CDR3: CASSFEDRDNEQFF
DNA: TGTGCCAGCAGCTTCGAGGACAGGGACAATGAGCAGTTCTTC

size: .
D: TRBD1
J: TRBJ1-2
V: TRBV4-1
CDR3: CASSPGTGFYGYTF
DNA: TGCGCCAGCAGCCCGGGGACAGGGTTCTATGGCTACACCTTC

size: .
D: .
J: TRBJ2-7
V: TRBV19
CDR3: CASSIRDGTYEQYF
DNA: TGTGCCAGTAGTATTAGGGACGGGACCTACGAGCAGTACTTC

size: .
D: TRBD1
J: TRBJ1-5
V: TRBV7-2
CDR3: CASSLIQGPNQPQHF
DNA: TGTGCCAGCAGCTTAATACAGGGGCCAAATCAGCCCCAGCATTTT